This paragraph covers one T cell receptor (beta chain) sequence. Its target is unknown. This sample was taken from a study of T cell responses to AZD1222 COVID-19 vaccine. The CDR3 extends over 14 amino acids. Germline assignment: CDR1 MNHNY and CDR2 SVGAGI (reference sequence). V was clipped by 2 bases and J by 5 bases; unmatched bases: 4. General study findings and limits: Clonal diversity was possibly underestimated, and the donors were mostly white British, with more females.

Only in-frame clones appear in the TCRdb table, and some are missing; sequencing was by immunoSEQ multiplex PCR. The repertoire has 150,000 or so clones, 90% to 95% of them found once; the top ten carry 5%. The source was peripheral blood, collected on day 0 of AZD1222 vaccination. The genes are TRBV6-6 and TRBJ1-1; 8 bases align to TRBD1. This receptor was identified in an adult in good health. The CDR3 DNA follows: TGTGCCAGCAGTTACGGACAGGGTGGTACTGAAGCTTTCTTT. Amino acids: CASSYGQGGTEAFF.